These 13 T cell receptor beta chains were all obtained from the same sample, sequenced in a study of identical twins. In TCRdb, the 5' RACE reads were re-called with MiXCR into one record per CDR3 protein. The sample has 310,000 or so distinct CDR3 sequences; nearly 9.5% are singletons. These data also featured in a second study, about yellow fever vaccine responses in identical twins.

Sequencing was carried out using CD8+ T cells sorted from blood. These receptors came from a woman aged 18-29 years in good health.

This clonotype was seen a few times. The genes are TRBV7-2 and TRBJ1-1, with 9 nucleotides matching TRBD1. Germline CDR1 is SGHTA and CDR2 is FQGNSA. The CDR3 is 14 residues long. Trimming at V came to 7 bases and at J to 11 bases, leaving 14 bases not matched to a gene. The CDR3 sequence: CASTLGGTGRAAFF. CDR3 DNA: TGTGCCAGCACCCTAGGGGGGACAGGGCGGGCGGCTTTCTTT.

This clonotype occurred many times. The DNA for the CDR3 is TGTGCCACCAGCCGGACTTGGAACTACGAGCAGTACTTC. Its translation: CATSRTWNYEQYF. The V gene is TRBV15, the J gene TRBJ2-7; TRBD2 is a possible D gene (5 bases). CDR1 is LNHNV and CDR2 is YYDKDF in the germline V gene (reference sequence). CDR3 size: 13 residues. V lost 5 bases to trimming and J lost 3 bases, with 11 bases between them.

The chain carries TRBV5-1 and TRBJ2-3; no reliable D call. CDR3 length equals 15 residues. The V gene's germline CDR1 is SGHRS and CDR2 YFSETQ. V was clipped by 2 bases and J by 5 bases, with 15 bases between them. CDR3 sequence (DNA): TGCGCCAGCAGCTTCTTCGGGCAAGCAGGAGATACGCAGTATTTT. It codes for CASSFFGQAGDTQYF.

The rearrangement links TRBV11-3 to TRBJ2-7; D is perhaps TRBD1 or TRBD2 (5 bases each). The ends were cut back, 5 bases at V and 2 bases at J, with 13 bases in the middle. This CDR3 spans 14 amino acids. Germline CDR1 is SGHNT and CDR2 is YENEEA. In DNA, the CDR3 is TGTGCCAGCAGCGAGAGGGCAGGGACCTACGAGCAGTACTTC. Protein sequence: CASSERAGTYEQYF.

In its sample, this clonotype was seen many times. The chain couples TRBV27 to TRBJ2-7, with D uncertain. V shed 2 bases and J shed 0 bases, with 8 bases lying between them. Germline loops: CDR1 MNHEY, CDR2 SMNVEV (reference sequence). CDR3 length: 14 amino acids. DNA for the CDR3: TGTGCCAGCAGTTTAAACCCTGGCTCCTACGAGCAGTACTTC. This gives the protein CASSLNPGSYEQYF.

This clonotype was recorded at least ten times. The rearrangement joins TRBV15 to TRBJ1-4; 9 nucleotides match TRBD1. The germline CDR1 and CDR2 sequences are LNHNV and YYDKDF (reference sequence). The CDR3 contains 15 residues. V gave up 3 bases and J gave up 4 bases; unmatched junction bases: 3. In DNA form, the CDR3 reads TGTGCCACCAGCAGGTCGGACAGGGGTAATGAAAAACTGTTTTTT. Translation: CATSRSDRGNEKLFF.

This clonotype has more than one count but fewer than ten. V is TRBV27 and J is TRBJ2-1; TRBD2 agrees at 9 bases. V shed 2 bases and J 8 bases; nucleotides not matched to a gene: 16. CDR1 MNHEY and CDR2 SMNVEV come from the germline V gene (reference sequence). The CDR3 is 18 amino acids. The CDR3 region is CASSLAPVEVAGVYEQFF. The CDR3 nucleotides are TGTGCCAGCAGTTTAGCCCCGGTTGAGGTAGCGGGAGTGTATGAGCAGTTCTTC.

Many counts were recorded for this clonotype. The V call is TRBV25-1, the J call TRBJ2-3; D unresolved. Germline lookup yields CDR1 MGHDK and CDR2 SYGVNS. The CDR3 has 15 residues. V was cut by 4 bases and J by 1 base, with 12 bases left in between. The CDR3 here is CASSGSFRGTDTQYF. The DNA of the CDR3 is TGTGCCAGCAGTGGATCTTTTAGGGGCACAGATACGCAGTATTTT.

This clonotype has a count of ten or more. The V and J genes are TRBV7-2 and TRBJ2-7; the D gene is possibly TRBD1 (6 bases). Trimming took off 2 bases at V and 4 bases at J, with 12 bases between the two ends. The CDR3 covers 14 residues. CDR1 is SGHTA and CDR2 is FQGNSA in the germline V gene. DNA of the CDR3: TGTGCCAGCAGCTTAACGACAGGAGTATACGAGCAGTACTTC. Its translation is CASSLTTGVYEQYF. The full variable domain, rest sourced from reference TRBV7-2 and TRBJ2-7, is GAGVSQSPSNKVTEKGKDVELRCDPISGHTALYWYRQSLGQGLEFLIYFQGNSAPDKSGLPSDRFSAERTGGSVSTLTIQRTQQEDSAVYLCASSLTTGVYEQYFGPGTRLTVT.

The chain couples TRBV5-5 to TRBJ2-7; TRBD1 matches 7 bases. CDR1 is SGHKS and CDR2 is YYEKEE in the germline V gene (reference sequence). The V and J ends lost 2 bases and 4 bases, in that order; junction bases with no gene match: 9. This CDR3 is 15 amino acids long. The DNA for the CDR3 is TGTGCCAGCAGCTTCGAACAGGGGCCTTTTTACGAGCAGTACTTC. The encoded protein is CASSFEQGPFYEQYF.

This clonotype has a handful of counts. The chain links TRBV18 to TRBJ2-1; 13 positions match TRBD2. Germline V CDR1 and CDR2: KGHSH, LQKENI. V dropped 3 bases and J dropped 9; count of bases not matched to a gene: 8. The CDR3 spans 16 residues. CDR3 region: CASSPWGTSGIVEQFF. Here the CDR3 DNA reads TGTGCCAGCTCACCCTGGGGGACTAGCGGGATCGTTGAGCAGTTCTTC.

This clonotype came up a few times. The chain joins TRBV20-1 to TRBJ2-1; D is unclear. Germline V CDR1 and CDR2: DFQATT, SNEGSKA (reference sequence). This CDR3 has 15 amino acids. V was shortened by 6 bases and J by 0 bases, with 15 bases between the two germline ends. The CDR3 loop reads CSAPETPSSYNEQFF. CDR3 nucleotides: TGCAGTGCCCCAGAGACTCCGAGCTCCTACAATGAGCAGTTCTTC.

This clonotype was picked up many times. V and J are TRBV3-1 and TRBJ2-5; D unresolved. CDR3 size: 12 residues. The V gene's germline CDR1 is LGHDT and CDR2 YNNKEL (reference sequence). Trimming shortened V by 9 bases and J by 2 bases, and 10 bases separated the two germline ends. This CDR3 is CASLGIQETQYF. The CDR3 DNA reads TGTGCCAGTCTTGGGATTCAAGAGACCCAGTACTTC.